The 30 T cell receptor beta chains listed next were all sequenced from one sample in a study of blood T cell repertoires in COVID-19. Here immunoSEQ multiplex PCR was the method, and the copy in TCRdb shows in-frame clones only, minus some. The table includes tens of thousands of clones, approximately 81% detected once. The sample taken for sequencing was peripheral blood. These TCRs come from a man between 60 and 70 years old in a cohort sampled during active COVID-19.

This rearrangement joins TRBV19 to TRBJ2-3; 8 bases match TRBD1. With 8 bases clipped from V and 0 bases from J, the junction kept 4 bases outside the gene matches. The CDR3 sequence is 14 residues long. CDR1 LNHDA and CDR2 SQIVND come from the germline V gene (reference sequence). The CDR3 loop is CASAWTGSTDTQYF. In DNA form, the CDR3 reads TGTGCCAGTGCCTGGACAGGGAGCACAGATACGCAGTATTTT.

The V gene is TRBV3-1 (or the pseudogene TRBV3-2), the J gene TRBJ1-5; D not resolved. The V and J ends lost 3 bases and 5 bases respectively, with 5 bases between them. From germline, CDR1 is LGHDT and CDR2 YNNKEL (reference sequence). The CDR3 totals 12 residues. For the CDR3, the DNA is TGTGCCAGCAGCCAGGCCCATCAGCCCCAGCATTTT. It codes for CASSQAHQPQHF.

The chain combines TRBV20-1 with TRBJ2-3; 9 bases align to TRBD2. The CDR3 is 19 amino acids. V was pared by 3 bases and J by 0 bases, with 16 bases of the junction left unmatched. Germline loops: CDR1 DFQATT, CDR2 SNEGSKA (reference sequence). This CDR3 reads CSASKGASGAPASTDTQYF. In DNA form, the CDR3 reads TGCAGTGCTAGTAAGGGGGCTAGCGGGGCCCCTGCTAGCACAGATACGCAGTATTTT.

This clone was seen only a few times. The chain is built from TRBV4-2 and TRBJ2-1; D perhaps matches TRBD2 (6 bases). The length of the CDR3 is 14 residues. Trimming removed 0 bases from V and 6 bases from J, with 9 bases in between. CDR1 and CDR2 from the germline V gene are LGHNA and YNFKEQ. The CDR3 loop is CASSQDLGGNEQFF. CDR3 DNA: TGTGCCAGCAGCCAAGATCTCGGGGGCAATGAGCAGTTCTTC.

This clone was detected only once. This chain joins TRBV7-2 and TRBJ2-5; unclear D gene. The CDR3 is 13 residues long. Trimming removed 3 bases at V and 2 bases at J, with 7 bases between. CDR1 is SGHTA, CDR2 FQGNSA, per germline. The CDR3 is CASSLWQQETQYF. Written as DNA, the CDR3 is TGTGCCAGCAGCTTGTGGCAGCAAGAGACCCAGTACTTC.

The rearrangement uses TRBV28 and TRBJ1-3; D is ambiguous. With 1 base removed from V and 0 bases from J, the gap between germline ends came to 7 bases. The germline V gene has CDR1 MDHEN and CDR2 SYDVKM. The CDR3 is 15 residues long. The CDR3 DNA reads TGTGCCAGCAGTTTATCTGGCGGCTCTGGAAACACCATATATTTT. This sequence encodes CASSLSGGSGNTIYF. Looking up the rest from reference TRBV28 and TRBJ1-3 gives the full variable domain: DVKVTQSSRYLVKRTGEKVFLECVQDMDHENMFWYRQDPGLGLRLIYFSYDVKMKEKGDIPEGYSVSREKKERFSLILESASTNQTSMYLCASSLSGGSGNTIYFGEGSWLTVV.

This clone was seen a single time. The chain joins TRBV19 to TRBJ1-6; D possibly corresponds to TRBD1 (6 bases). Germline lookup yields CDR1 LNHDA and CDR2 SQIVND (reference sequence). The CDR3 totals 16 residues. V was shortened by 5 bases and J by 7 bases, with 18 bases between the two germline ends. The CDR3: CASSESGRGVNSPLHF. As DNA, the CDR3 is TGTGCCAGTAGTGAATCGGGCAGGGGAGTAAATTCACCCCTCCACTTT.

This chain connects TRBV5-1 to TRBJ2-1; 7 nucleotides line up with TRBD2. The CDR3 spans 13 residues. V dropped 0 bases and J dropped 9; count of bases not matched to a gene: 3. The germline CDR1 and CDR2 sequences are SGHRS and YFSETQ. As DNA, the CDR3 is TGCGCCAGCAGCTTGGTGGCGGGGGTTGAGCAGTTCTTC. Translation gives CASSLVAGVEQFF.

The CDR3 nucleotides are TGTGCCTGGAGTGTTAGCCTCGGAACTAATGAAAAACTGTTTTTT. This sequence encodes CAWSVSLGTNEKLFF. The gene calls are TRBV30 and TRBJ1-4; D call uncertain. This CDR3 is 15 amino acids long. The V end lost 0 bases, the J end lost 1 base, and 9 bases lay between the germline ends. Germline V CDR1 and CDR2: GTSNPN, SVGIG (reference sequence).

This chain uses TRBV28 with TRBJ1-2, with 10 bases matching TRBD1. Germline V CDR1 and CDR2: MDHEN, SYDVKM. This CDR3 spans 12 amino acids. V lost 6 bases, J lost 10 bases, and 5 bases stayed unmatched. The DNA of the CDR3 is TGTGCCAGCAGATCGACAGGGGGCGTCTACACCTTC. Translating it yields CASRSTGGVYTF.

This clone has just a few counts. The rearrangement joins TRBV19 to TRBJ1-5; possible D gene TRBD1, 6 bases. V lost 8 bases to trimming and J lost 10 bases, with 15 bases between them. This CDR3 has 12 residues. CDR1 is LNHDA, CDR2 SQIVND, per germline (reference sequence). CDR3 in DNA: TGTGCCAGTGCCGACAGGTACTTACCCCAGCATTTT. Translated: CASADRYLPQHF.

The V and J genes are TRBV18 and TRBJ1-3, with 8 positions matching TRBD1. J was trimmed by 4 bases and V by 2 bases; bases with no gene match: 7. The CDR3 is 16 residues long. Germline CDR1 reads KGHSH; CDR2 reads LQKENI. For the CDR3, the DNA is TGTGCCAGCTCACCAGGGCAGGGGGCGCGCGGAAACACCATATATTTT. This translates into CASSPGQGARGNTIYF.

This clone appeared a single time. The CDR3, as DNA: TGTGCCAGCAGCGCCCCCAGGGTACACGGGGAGCTGTTTTTT. Translating it yields CASSAPRVHGELFF. This sequence joins TRBV9 and TRBJ2-2, with D possibly being TRBD1 (5 bases). Germline V gives CDR1 SGDLS, CDR2 YYNGEE. The germline V and J ends were trimmed by 3 bases and 7 bases, with 13 bases remaining between them. The CDR3 covers 14 residues.

The chain links TRBV27 to TRBJ2-3; D not certain. The CDR3 has 15 amino acids. V shed 3 bases and J shed 9 bases, with 19 bases lying between them. The germline CDR1 and CDR2 sequences are MNHEY and SMNVEV (reference sequence). The CDR3 protein is CASSFGQASILTQYF. The CDR3 nucleotides read TGTGCCAGCAGTTTCGGCCAGGCATCGATACTGACGCAGTATTTT.

This clone is labeled as medium-sized. V gene TRBV6-5 combines with J gene TRBJ2-7, with TRBD2 identical over 14 bases. The CDR3 consists of 13 residues. V dropped 6 bases and J dropped 7; count of bases not matched to a gene: 2. The germline V gene has CDR1 MNHEY and CDR2 SVGAGI. CDR3 sequence: CASRGTSGREQYF. As DNA, the CDR3 is TGTGCCAGCAGGGGGACTAGCGGGAGAGAGCAGTACTTC.

The chain links TRBV10-1 to TRBJ2-7; D possibly corresponds to TRBD2 (6 bases). The V and J ends lost 5 bases and 7 bases respectively, with 21 bases between them. This CDR3 has 15 amino acids. CDR1 is WNHNN, CDR2 SYGVQD, per germline (reference sequence). The CDR3 bases are TGCGCCAGCAGTAAGGCCCGGGACGGGAGTAGGGAGCAGTACTTC. Protein sequence: CASSKARDGSREQYF.

Notes on this clone: Other DNA sequences within the sample encode an identical CDR3. This chain joins TRBV20-1 and TRBJ2-3; tentative D call: TRBD2 (6 bases). V lost 3 bases, J lost 4 bases, and 8 bases lay in between. Germline assignment: CDR1 DFQATT and CDR2 SNEGSKA (reference sequence). The CDR3 is made up of 12 amino acids. In DNA, the CDR3 is TGCAGTGCTAGTCGGGGGTCAGATACGCAGTATTTT. It yields the protein CSASRGSDTQYF.

The chain carries TRBV7-9 and TRBJ2-7, with D unresolved. CDR3 size: 14 residues. Germline loops: CDR1 SEHNR, CDR2 FQNEAQ (reference sequence). V lost 1 base and J 2 bases, leaving 9 bases between the germline ends. The CDR3 loop is CASSLGASAYEQYF. The CDR3 nucleotides read TGTGCCAGCAGCTTAGGCGCATCGGCCTACGAGCAGTACTTC.

The V call is TRBV10-2, the J call TRBJ2-1; 7 nucleotides agree with TRBD2. V shed 8 bases, J shed 0 bases, and the junction held 4 bases outside the gene matches. CDR1 and CDR2 (germline): WSHSY, SAAADI. This CDR3 is 14 amino acids long. The CDR3 loop is CASGSSGSYNEQFF. The CDR3 DNA follows: TGCGCCAGCGGATCTAGCGGCTCCTACAATGAGCAGTTCTTC.

DNA for the CDR3: TGTGCCAGCAGCTCTGGTCAGGGCGGAGGACTACAAGAGACCCAGTACTTC. This sequence encodes CASSSGQGGGLQETQYF. The gene calls are TRBV9 and TRBJ2-5, with D tentatively TRBD2 (6 bases). The CDR3 is 17 amino acids. V dropped 4 bases and J dropped 2 bases, with 21 bases sitting between them. Germline V gives CDR1 SGDLS, CDR2 YYNGEE.

This chain uses TRBV7-9 with TRBJ1-4; no reliable D call. Germline V gene sequence: CDR1 SEHNR, CDR2 FQNEAQ (reference sequence). The CDR3 runs 13 residues. V lost 0 bases and J 11 bases, leaving 10 bases between the germline ends. The DNA of the CDR3 is TGTGCCAGCAGCTTAGCGGAGGCCGGGAAACTGTTTTTT. Protein: CASSLAEAGKLFF. Together with reference TRBV7-9 and TRBJ1-4, the CDR3 gives the full variable domain: DTGVSQNPRHKITKRGQNVTFRCDPISEHNRLYWYRQTLGQGPEFLTYFQNEAQLEKSRLLSDRFSAERPKGSFSTLEIQRTEQGDSAMYLCASSLAEAGKLFFGSGTQLSVL.

The chain is built from TRBV24-1 and TRBJ2-1; 7 nucleotides align to TRBD1. Looked up from germline, CDR1 is KGHDR and CDR2 is SFDVKD. The CDR3 is 14 residues long. V lost 6 bases to trimming and J lost 5 bases; unmatched junction nucleotides: 6. Written as DNA, the CDR3 is TGTGCCACCAGTTACCGGGACAGCCACAATGAGCAGTTCTTC. Protein: CATSYRDSHNEQFF.

This rearrangement joins TRBV28 to TRBJ1-6; D is undetermined. Trimming took off 1 base at V and 1 base at J, with 29 bases between the two ends. The CDR3 is 23 residues long. Germline V gene data show CDR1 as MDHEN and CDR2 as SYDVKM. The CDR3 sequence: CASSLSSHRSLVRVRSYNSPLHF. Here the CDR3 DNA reads TGTGCCAGCAGTTTATCCTCTCACAGATCTTTAGTTCGTGTGCGTTCCTATAATTCACCCCTCCACTTT.

The chain joins TRBV7-9 to TRBJ2-1; unclear D gene. In germline, CDR1 is SEHNR, CDR2 FQNEAQ (reference sequence). The CDR3 has 18 amino acids. V was trimmed by 5 bases and J by 4 bases, leaving 24 bases between them. CDR3 nucleotides: TGTGCCAGCAGCCCCCCGTTGACCTACCGGCGGCGATACAATGAGCAGTTCTTC. The encoded protein is CASSPPLTYRRRYNEQFF.

This chain joins TRBV25-1 and TRBJ2-3; 10 nucleotides align to TRBD2. CDR3 length equals 17 residues. Germline V gives CDR1 MGHDK, CDR2 SYGVNS. V lost 3 bases and J lost 6; bases outside the gene matches: 12. CDR3 coding DNA: TGTGCCAGCAGTGAGCTAGTGGGGTCTAGCGGGGGTGATACGCAGTATTTT. Translation: CASSELVGSSGGDTQYF.

This clone occurred many times. This sequence joins TRBV5-6 and TRBJ1-2; 7 bases map to TRBD1. The germline V gene has CDR1 SGHDT and CDR2 YYEEEE. There are 15 residues in the CDR3. J gave up 4 bases and V 4 bases, and 10 bases lay outside the gene matches. CDR3 amino acids: CASSPGQTLGYGYTF. The CDR3 DNA sequence: TGTGCCAGCAGCCCGGGACAGACCCTAGGCTATGGCTACACCTTC.

This sequence joins TRBV27 and TRBJ1-1; TRBD1 matches at 7 bases. The CDR3 has 14 amino acids. Germline assignment: CDR1 MNHEY and CDR2 SMNVEV (reference sequence). With 3 bases clipped from V and 4 bases from J, the junction kept 5 bases outside the gene matches. DNA of the CDR3: TGTGCCAGCAGTTTGCACAGGGGTGGCACTGAAGCTTTCTTT. This translates into CASSLHRGGTEAFF.

The chain uses TRBV28 and TRBJ1-5; tentatively, D is TRBD1 (5 bases). With 8 bases removed from V and 2 bases from J, the gap between germline ends came to 13 bases. The CDR3 has 14 amino acids. Germline V CDR1 and CDR2: MDHEN, SYDVKM. Here the CDR3 reads CASGPGVGNQPQHF. CDR3 nucleotide sequence: TGTGCCAGCGGCCCGGGGGTTGGCAATCAGCCCCAGCATTTT.

This rearrangement joins TRBV7-2 to TRBJ2-1; D is undetermined. V lost 3 bases to trimming and J lost 7 bases, with 4 bases between them. CDR1 and CDR2 from the germline V gene are SGHTA and FQGNSA. The CDR3 is 11 residues long. The CDR3 sequence: CASSFLNEQFF. The CDR3 DNA sequence: TGTGCCAGCAGCTTCTTAAATGAGCAGTTCTTC.

There are a few counts of this clone. The CDR3 protein is CASSLSVNSPLHF. The CDR3 nucleotides read TGTGCCAGCAGCTTATCCGTTAATTCACCCCTCCACTTT. The chain employs TRBV7-2 and TRBJ1-6; no definite D call. The CDR3 is 13 amino acids. V dropped 2 bases and J dropped 6 bases, with 5 bases sitting between them. Germline CDR1 is SGHTA and CDR2 is FQGNSA.